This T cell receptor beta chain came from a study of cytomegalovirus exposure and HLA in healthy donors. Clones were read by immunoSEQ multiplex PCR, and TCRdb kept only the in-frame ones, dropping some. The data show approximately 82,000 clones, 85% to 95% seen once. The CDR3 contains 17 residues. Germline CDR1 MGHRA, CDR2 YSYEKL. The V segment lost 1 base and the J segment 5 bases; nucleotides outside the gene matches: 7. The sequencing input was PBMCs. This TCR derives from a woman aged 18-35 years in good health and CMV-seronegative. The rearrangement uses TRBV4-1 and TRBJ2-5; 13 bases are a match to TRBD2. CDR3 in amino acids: CASSQGGLAGDWETQYF. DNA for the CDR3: TGCGCCAGCAGCCAAGGAGGACTAGCGGGAGACTGGGAGACCCAGTACTTC.